The 29 T cell receptor beta chains listed next were all sequenced from one sample in a study of blood T cell repertoires in COVID-19. TCRdb's copy holds only in-frame clones and misses some; the assay was immunoSEQ multiplex PCR. The table records around 280,000 clones, around 85% of them present only once. Specimen: peripheral blood. The receptors were gathered from a young woman who had recovered from COVID-19.

This clone was picked up one time. The chain links TRBV6-4 to TRBJ1-2; TRBD1 agrees at 10 bases. Germline-derived CDR1 and CDR2 are MRHNA and SNTAGT. The CDR3 consists of 13 residues. J gave up 6 bases and V 9 bases, and 7 bases lay outside the gene matches. DNA for the CDR3: TGTGCCAGTCTAGGGGGGACAGGGGATGGCTACACCTTC. Protein product: CASLGGTGDGYTF.

The chain joins TRBV3-1 (or the pseudogene TRBV3-2) to TRBJ2-7; D gene unclear. CDR1 and CDR2 (germline): LGHDT, YNNKEL (reference sequence). V was clipped by 0 bases and J by 1 base, with 10 bases between them. The CDR3 consists of 15 residues. This chain's CDR3 is CASSQELGYSYEQYF. CDR3 nucleotides: TGTGCCAGCAGCCAAGAACTGGGCTATTCCTACGAGCAGTACTTC.

This clone was seen a few times. J is TRBJ1-5 and V is TRBV2; D is uncertain. Germline CDR1 reads SNHLY; CDR2 reads FYNNEI. The V and J ends lost 4 bases and 0 bases respectively, with 7 bases between them. The CDR3 runs 14 residues. In DNA, the CDR3 is TGTGCCAGCAGTGGAGGCAGTAGCAATCAGCCCCAGCATTTT. It translates to CASSGGSSNQPQHF.

This clone showed up just once. V gene TRBV20-1 combines with J gene TRBJ2-5; maybe TRBD2 (6 bases). Trimming removed 7 bases at V and 3 bases at J, with 9 bases between. The CDR3 length is 11 residues. Germline-derived CDR1 and CDR2 are DFQATT and SNEGSKA (reference sequence). The CDR3 protein is CSGWREETQYF. The CDR3 nucleotides read TGCAGTGGGTGGAGGGAAGAGACCCAGTACTTC.

The rearrangement uses TRBV5-6 and TRBJ1-2, with a weak D call TRBD1 (6 bases). The CDR3 has 16 residues. The germline V gene encodes CDR1 SGHDT and CDR2 YYEEEE. Deletions cut 4 bases from V and 5 bases from J, with 21 bases between. CDR3 region: CASSAADRSDPYGYTF. CDR3 bases: TGTGCCAGCAGCGCTGCTGACAGGTCGGACCCTTATGGCTACACCTTC.

This chain joins TRBV27 and TRBJ2-2; 12 nucleotides agree with TRBD2. V lost 0 bases to trimming and J lost 4 bases; unmatched junction nucleotides: 6. The CDR3 loop spans 18 amino acids. From germline, CDR1 is MNHEY and CDR2 SMNVEV (reference sequence). CDR3 in DNA: TGTGCCAGCAGTTTATCGCGGACTAGCGGGACTTCCACCGGGGAGCTGTTTTTT. It specifies CASSLSRTSGTSTGELFF.

Only one count was recorded for this clone. CDR3 residues: CATSRLAGGYEQYF. CDR3 bases: TGTGCCACCAGCAGACTAGCGGGAGGCTACGAGCAGTACTTC. This chain connects TRBV15 to TRBJ2-7; 11 bases are a match to TRBD2. CDR3 length: 14 amino acids. Germline V gene data show CDR1 as LNHNV and CDR2 as YYDKDF (reference sequence). The V gene end was trimmed by 2 bases and the J gene end by 3 bases; junction bases not matched to a gene: 0.

The V gene is TRBV30, the J gene TRBJ2-3; 7 bases line up with TRBD2. CDR3 length: 14 residues. J gave up 1 base and V 0 bases, and 1 base lay outside the gene matches. CDR1 is GTSNPN and CDR2 is SVGIG in the germline V gene (reference sequence). CDR3 sequence reads: CAWSVRGGTDTQYF. The CDR3 DNA is TGTGCCTGGAGTGTACGGGGGGGCACAGATACGCAGTATTTT.

This clone was counted a single time. This chain links TRBV18 with TRBJ1-3, with 7 bases matching TRBD1. CDR3 length: 16 residues. CDR1 and CDR2 (germline): KGHSH, LQKENI. V was pared by 3 bases and J by 4 bases, with 9 bases of the junction left unmatched. The DNA of the CDR3 is TGTGCCAGCTCACCGCCTGACAGGGTCGTAGGAAACACCATATATTTT. Its translation is CASSPPDRVVGNTIYF. The full variable domain, with the rest looked up from reference TRBV18 and TRBJ1-3, is NAGVMQNPRHLVRRRGQEARLRCSPMKGHSHVYWYRQLPEEGLKFMVYLQKENIIDESGMPKERFSAEFPKEGPSILRIQQVVRGDSAAYFCASSPPDRVVGNTIYFGEGSWLTVV.

V and J are TRBV5-1 and TRBJ1-5, with 7 bases that match TRBD1. CDR1 is SGHRS, CDR2 YFSETQ, per germline. The CDR3 runs 16 residues. V lost 0 bases, J lost 0 bases, and 3 bases stayed unmatched. The CDR3 here is CASSLGGQNSNQPQHF. The CDR3 coding sequence is TGCGCCAGCAGCTTGGGGGGACAGAATAGCAATCAGCCCCAGCATTTT.

The chain is built from TRBV28 and TRBJ2-3; 7 nucleotides match TRBD2. The V and J ends lost 1 base and 2 bases, in that order; junction bases with no gene match: 9. CDR3 size: 17 residues. Germline V gene data show CDR1 as MDHEN and CDR2 as SYDVKM. The CDR3 DNA follows: TGTGCCAGCAGTTTATCGGGAGGTAGCGGAGTCACAGATACGCAGTATTTT. It translates to CASSLSGGSGVTDTQYF.

This clone was counted only a few times. The chain is built from TRBV7-9 and TRBJ2-5, with TRBD1 matching 8 bases. With 4 bases clipped from V and 9 bases from J, the junction kept 7 bases outside the gene matches. Germline V gene data show CDR1 as SEHNR and CDR2 as FQNEAQ (reference sequence). This CDR3 comprises 13 residues. The CDR3 nucleotides are TGTGCCAGCAGCTCGGGACAGGTAAAGGCCCAGTACTTC. This encodes CASSSGQVKAQYF.

Only one count was recorded for this clone. The chain employs TRBV11-2 and TRBJ2-2; 8 bases fit TRBD1. V was clipped by 5 bases and J by 4 bases; unmatched bases: 9. Germline loops: CDR1 SGHAT, CDR2 FQNNGV. The CDR3 spans 16 residues. The CDR3 DNA follows: TGTGCCAGCAGCGCAACAGGGGGGCGTGCCACCGGGGAGCTGTTTTTT. It codes for CASSATGGRATGELFF.

The chain uses TRBV10-3 and TRBJ1-2; D gene ambiguous. The CDR3 contains 14 residues. Germline CDR1 ENHRY, CDR2 SYGVKD. V shed 2 bases and J shed 3 bases, with 10 bases lying between them. The CDR3 bases are TGTGCCATCAGTGAGAGGAGGGAATACTATGGCTACACCTTC. This gives the protein CAISERREYYGYTF.

V gene TRBV7-2 combines with J gene TRBJ1-1, with no clear D. Germline V gene lookup returns CDR1 SGHTA and CDR2 FQGNSA. V lost 2 bases and J lost 9, with 7 bases in between. The CDR3 length is 11 residues. The CDR3 is CASSLTYKAFF. CDR3 nucleotide sequence: TGTGCCAGCAGCTTAACATACAAAGCTTTCTTT.

This sequence joins TRBV7-9 and TRBJ1-5, with TRBD1 matching 9 bases. Looked up from germline, CDR1 is SEHNR and CDR2 is FQNEAQ (reference sequence). The CDR3 is 15 residues long. With 1 base clipped from V and 6 bases from J, the junction kept 4 bases outside the gene matches. The CDR3 DNA reads TGTGCCAGCAGCTTAGGACAGGGGGTCAGTCAGCCCCAGCATTTT. Translating gives CASSLGQGVSQPQHF.

Here the CDR3 reads CASSRNTGGTEAFF. DNA of the CDR3: TGCGCCAGCAGCCGTAATACGGGGGGCACTGAAGCTTTCTTT. This chain joins TRBV5-1 and TRBJ1-1; TRBD1 might be the D (5 bases). This CDR3 has 14 amino acids. Trimming left V 4 bases short and J 4 bases short, with 14 bases between. Germline CDR1 is SGHRS and CDR2 is YFSETQ.

The V and J genes are TRBV5-1 and TRBJ2-1; possible D gene TRBD2, 6 bases. Germline V gives CDR1 SGHRS, CDR2 YFSETQ. CDR3 length: 14 residues. V dropped 4 bases and J dropped 5 bases, with 13 bases sitting between them. For the CDR3, the DNA is TGCGCCAGCAGCCCCGGGACTTCTAACAATGAGCAGTTCTTC. It specifies CASSPGTSNNEQFF.

This clone was detected only once. The genes are TRBV27 and TRBJ2-7, with 12 bases matching TRBD1. Germline V gene data show CDR1 as MNHEY and CDR2 as SMNVEV (reference sequence). The CDR3 is made up of 14 amino acids. Trimming at V came to 8 bases and at J to 7 bases, leaving 9 bases not matched to a gene. The CDR3 here is CASWPGQGAREQYF. The CDR3 DNA follows: TGTGCCAGCTGGCCGGGACAGGGGGCGCGGGAGCAGTACTTC.

Concerning this clone itself: It may be a read error: a sequence one base away is much more abundant. The chain joins TRBV7-9 to TRBJ1-2; D uncertain. Germline V lookup: CDR1 SEHNR, CDR2 FQNEAQ (reference sequence). CDR3 size: 13 residues. The V end was cut by 1 base, the J end by 3 bases, with 6 bases between. The CDR3 DNA is TGTGCCAGCAGCTTAGACAGTGACTATGGCTACACCTTC. It specifies CASSLDSDYGYTF.

The V call is TRBV14, the J call TRBJ2-5, with D unresolved. The ends were cut back, 0 bases at V and 5 bases at J, with 10 bases in the middle. This CDR3 spans 14 amino acids. CDR1 and CDR2 from the germline V gene are SGHDN and FVKESK. The CDR3 DNA is TGTGCCAGCAGCCAAGATTTAGCTGGGGAGACCCAGTACTTC. Translation: CASSQDLAGETQYF.

This sequence joins TRBV2 and TRBJ2-7; unclear D gene. CDR3 size: 13 residues. CDR1 and CDR2 from the germline V gene are SNHLY and FYNNEI. The ends were cut back, 3 bases at V and 6 bases at J, with 12 bases in the middle. CDR3: CASSEGSGPEQYF. Here the CDR3 DNA reads TGTGCCAGCAGTGAGGGCTCTGGGCCCGAGCAGTACTTC.

This sequence joins TRBV19 and TRBJ1-1; the D gene is possibly TRBD1 (5 bases). V was clipped by 0 bases and J by 5 bases, with 7 bases between them. The length of the CDR3 is 13 residues. Looked up from germline, CDR1 is LNHDA and CDR2 is SQIVND (reference sequence). The CDR3 loop reads CASSIDGGTEAFF. The CDR3 DNA is TGTGCCAGTAGTATAGATGGGGGGACTGAAGCTTTCTTT.

J is TRBJ1-1 and V is TRBV2; a weak D match, TRBD1 (5 bases). This CDR3 has 14 residues. Germline V CDR1 and CDR2: SNHLY, FYNNEI. Trimming shortened V by 3 bases and J by 8 bases, and 16 bases separated the two germline ends. CDR3: CASSDSQGASEAFF. CDR3 coding DNA: TGTGCCAGCAGTGATAGCCAGGGCGCTTCCGAAGCTTTCTTT.

In the case of this clone: The same CDR3 can be traced to other DNA sequences in this sample. V is TRBV5-6 and J is TRBJ2-2; a weak D match, TRBD1 (5 bases). V lost 0 bases to trimming and J lost 2 bases, with 11 bases between them. This CDR3 region has 16 residues. Germline V lookup: CDR1 SGHDT, CDR2 YYEEEE. CDR3 residues: CASSLDRGSNTGELFF. The CDR3 bases are TGTGCCAGCAGCTTGGATAGGGGTTCCAACACCGGGGAGCTGTTTTTT.

This clone was found once. V is TRBV2 and J is TRBJ2-7; possibly TRBD2 for D (6 bases). Per germline, CDR1 SNHLY and CDR2 FYNNEI. V was pared by 7 bases and J by 1 base, with 17 bases between. The CDR3 has 15 amino acids. CDR3 region: CASKIDSGSSYEQYF. CDR3 DNA: TGTGCCAGCAAGATAGATAGCGGATCTTCCTACGAGCAGTACTTC.

J is TRBJ2-1 and V is TRBV7-2; D unresolved. Germline loops: CDR1 SGHTA, CDR2 FQGNSA. The V and J ends lost 5 bases and 12 bases respectively, with 11 bases between them. This CDR3 comprises 11 residues. The CDR3 protein is CASSPKEWQFF. In nucleotides, the CDR3 is TGTGCCAGCAGCCCCAAAGAGTGGCAGTTCTTC.

The chain has TRBV27 and TRBJ1-6; D is uncertain. The CDR3 sequence is 16 residues long. Germline-derived CDR1 and CDR2 are MNHEY and SMNVEV (reference sequence). Trimming pared 0 bases from V and 7 bases from J, leaving 13 bases between. CDR3 sequence (DNA): TGTGCCAGCAGTTTATCCGGCTTACTAGGCAATTCACCCCTCCACTTT. Residues: CASSLSGLLGNSPLHF.

This rearrangement joins TRBV19 to TRBJ2-1, with D possibly being TRBD1 (5 bases). Germline V lookup: CDR1 LNHDA, CDR2 SQIVND (reference sequence). Trimming took off 2 bases at V and 9 bases at J, with 8 bases between the two ends. The CDR3 totals 12 residues. Written as DNA, the CDR3 is TGTGCCAGTAGTATACAAAGGGGTGAGCAGTTCTTC. It specifies CASSIQRGEQFF.